The 30 T cell receptor beta chains in this list originate from one sample, sequenced in a study of shared clonotypes between healthy human individuals. Naive CD8 cells, CD45RO-negative and positively selected for CCR7, excluded terminally differentiated effector memory CD45RA+ cells. Some clones are missing from TCRdb's copy, which holds only in-frame ones; the method was immunoSEQ multiplex PCR. This repertoire shows around 2.1 million clones, just over 90% found once; its top ten account for under 2%. Sequenced sample: naive CD8+ T cells from PBMCs. The receptors were gathered from a man younger than 30 in good health. Some clones in this sample may be carry-over from other donors' samples.

This chain connects TRBV5-4 to TRBJ2-1, with TRBD2 matching over 11 bases. The germline V gene encodes CDR1 SGHNT and CDR2 YYREEE (reference sequence). This CDR3 spans 15 amino acids. Trimming cost V 5 bases and J 4 bases; bases outside gene matches: 5. CDR3 residues: CASRSGLAEYNEQFF. CDR3 DNA: TGTGCCAGCAGGTCGGGACTAGCGGAATACAATGAGCAGTTCTTC.

The V and J genes are TRBV6-6 and TRBJ2-1, with D tentatively TRBD2 (6 bases). The germline gives CDR1 MNHNY, CDR2 SVGAGI (reference sequence). V was cut by 2 bases and J by 5 bases, with 10 bases left in between. CDR3 size: 14 residues. CDR3 in amino acids: CASSYPGTHNEQFF. The CDR3 DNA is TGTGCCAGCAGTTACCCAGGGACTCACAATGAGCAGTTCTTC.

This clone came up once. The chain is built from TRBV19 and TRBJ1-1; 7 bases map to TRBD1. The CDR3 contains 16 residues. CDR1 and CDR2 from the germline V gene are LNHDA and SQIVND (reference sequence). V shed 9 bases, J shed 4 bases, and the junction held 17 bases outside the gene matches. CDR3 amino acids: CASSKKPGQWGTEAFF. The DNA for the CDR3 is TGTGCCAGCTCAAAGAAGCCGGGACAGTGGGGCACTGAAGCTTTCTTT.

The chain joins TRBV29-1 to TRBJ1-4, with D perhaps matching TRBD1 (6 bases). Germline values: CDR1 SQVTM, CDR2 ANQGSEA. V lost 7 bases and J 8 bases, leaving 14 bases between the germline ends. The CDR3 runs 12 residues. The CDR3 DNA reads TGCAGCGCCCGAGGGGGGTCGGAAAAACTGTTTTTT. Translation gives CSARGGSEKLFF.

This clone was observed a few times. This chain uses TRBV19 with TRBJ1-1; 7 nucleotides align to TRBD1. V shed 3 bases, J shed 0 bases, and the junction held 16 bases outside the gene matches. In germline, CDR1 is LNHDA, CDR2 SQIVND (reference sequence). The CDR3 has 19 residues. In DNA form, the CDR3 reads TGTGCCAGTAGTATCTGGATTGGACAGGTGGCCCCCGTGAACACTGAAGCTTTCTTT. It encodes CASSIWIGQVAPVNTEAFF.

V usage is TRBV27 and J usage is TRBJ2-4, with 12 bases that match TRBD2. The CDR3 runs 16 residues. Germline V lookup: CDR1 MNHEY, CDR2 SMNVEV (reference sequence). V was clipped by 10 bases and J by 10 bases; unmatched bases: 17. In DNA form, the CDR3 reads TGTGCCAACTACAGGACTAGCGGGGACCGCGAGGGTATTCAGTACTTC. Translated: CANYRTSGDREGIQYF.

This clone was picked up a small number of times. The chain uses TRBV18 and TRBJ1-1; no clear D. The CDR3 extends over 13 amino acids. Germline-derived CDR1 and CDR2 are KGHSH and LQKENI. V was trimmed by 3 bases and J by 3 bases, leaving 8 bases between them. Here the CDR3 reads CASSPASDTEAFF. The CDR3 DNA reads TGTGCCAGCTCACCCGCTTCGGACACTGAAGCTTTCTTT.

V usage is TRBV28 and J usage is TRBJ2-2, with D possibly being TRBD1 (6 bases). The CDR3 has 15 amino acids. In germline, CDR1 is MDHEN, CDR2 SYDVKM. CDR3 nucleotides: TGTGCTGCCGGGACATCCCTCACTCAAACCGGGGAGCTGTTTTTT. This encodes CAAGTSLTQTGELFF.

V usage is TRBV27 and J usage is TRBJ1-1; D ambiguous. Trimming removed 2 bases from V and 3 bases from J, with 16 bases in between. This CDR3 has 16 residues. Germline V gives CDR1 MNHEY, CDR2 SMNVEV (reference sequence). The CDR3 coding sequence is TGTGCCAGCAGTTTAATAGGCCCGGGATCGGACACTGAAGCTTTCTTT. Protein sequence: CASSLIGPGSDTEAFF.

The V call is TRBV6-1, the J call TRBJ2-7; the match to TRBD2 covers 10 bases. CDR3 length equals 15 residues. The germline CDR1 and CDR2 sequences are MNHNS and SASEGT. The J segment lost 0 bases and the V segment lost 6 bases, leaving 5 bases of the junction unmatched. The chain's CDR3 is CASSEGLATSYEQYF. CDR3 coding DNA: TGTGCCAGCAGCGAGGGACTAGCGACCTCCTACGAGCAGTACTTC.

The rearrangement joins TRBV6-1 to TRBJ2-7; TRBD1 matches 8 bases. Germline V gene sequence: CDR1 MNHNS, CDR2 SASEGT. V lost 7 bases and J lost 4; bases outside the gene matches: 12. The CDR3 consists of 15 residues. The chain's CDR3 is CASIKAGTGEYEQYF. CDR3 nucleotides: TGTGCCAGCATTAAGGCCGGGACAGGAGAATACGAGCAGTACTTC.

The gene calls are TRBV28 and TRBJ1-5; TRBD1 is a possible D gene (5 bases). Trimming left V 0 bases short and J 6 bases short, with 9 bases between. The germline gives CDR1 MDHEN, CDR2 SYDVKM. This CDR3 region has 14 residues. The CDR3 sequence is CASSLWQGAQPQHF. The CDR3 DNA follows: TGTGCCAGCAGTTTATGGCAGGGTGCTCAGCCCCAGCATTTT.

The chain has TRBV19 and TRBJ1-5; D unresolved. The ends were cut back, 5 bases at V and 4 bases at J, with 21 bases in the middle. The CDR3 spans 17 residues. In germline, CDR1 is LNHDA, CDR2 SQIVND (reference sequence). This CDR3 is CASSDPRWAQKNQPQHF. CDR3 in DNA: TGTGCCAGTAGTGATCCCCGATGGGCCCAGAAGAATCAGCCCCAGCATTTT.

The chain has TRBV19 and TRBJ1-2, with D unresolved. This CDR3 contains 15 residues. From germline, CDR1 is LNHDA and CDR2 SQIVND (reference sequence). V was trimmed by 5 bases and J by 5 bases, leaving 18 bases between them. CDR3 in amino acids: CASSPGPRPIYGYTF. The CDR3 coding sequence is TGTGCCAGTAGTCCGGGTCCGCGGCCGATTTATGGCTACACCTTC.

The gene calls are TRBV10-3 and TRBJ2-5; TRBD2 is a possible D gene (6 bases). CDR3 length equals 15 residues. CDR1 and CDR2 (germline): ENHRY, SYGVKD. Here the CDR3 DNA reads TGTGCGACTCGGGTGGGGGACTGGCTCCAAGAGACCCAGTACTTC. It translates to CATRVGDWLQETQYF.

The chain has TRBV27 and TRBJ2-2; D is undetermined. This CDR3 region has 13 residues. CDR1 is MNHEY, CDR2 SMNVEV, per germline (reference sequence). V shed 3 bases and J shed 6 bases, with 8 bases lying between them. The CDR3 DNA sequence: TGTGCCAGCAGTTTGTCCGTACCCGGGGAGCTGTTTTTT. This gives the protein CASSLSVPGELFF.

This chain links TRBV4-3 with TRBJ2-7, with D maybe TRBD1 (6 bases). The CDR3 covers 14 residues. Trimming took 3 bases from V and 3 from J, leaving 12 bases between them. The germline V gene has CDR1 LGHNA and CDR2 YSLEER. CDR3 sequence reads: CASSQATGIYEQYF. The CDR3 DNA follows: TGCGCCAGCAGCCAGGCTACAGGGATCTACGAGCAGTACTTC.

The V and J genes are TRBV11-2 and TRBJ1-2; D possibly corresponds to TRBD1 (6 bases). The V end lost 5 bases, the J end lost 4 bases, and 17 bases lay between the germline ends. CDR1 and CDR2 (germline): SGHAT, FQNNGV. This CDR3 is 15 amino acids long. This CDR3 is CASSPSRGGIYGYTF. The DNA for the CDR3 is TGTGCCAGCAGCCCATCGAGAGGGGGGATCTATGGCTACACCTTC.

The J gene is TRBJ2-1, the V gene TRBV4-1; possible D gene TRBD2, 6 bases. The CDR3 sequence is 17 residues long. The germline V gene encodes CDR1 MGHRA and CDR2 YSYEKL. V lost 0 bases and J 9 bases, leaving 21 bases between the germline ends. This CDR3 is CASSQEGDAGFPLEQFF. CDR3 coding DNA: TGCGCCAGCAGCCAAGAGGGGGACGCGGGATTTCCCCTTGAGCAGTTCTTC.

The chain is built from TRBV10-3 and TRBJ2-1; possibly TRBD2 for D (6 bases). Trimming shortened V by 2 bases and J by 0 bases, and 14 bases separated the two germline ends. This CDR3 is built from 17 residues. Germline assignment: CDR1 ENHRY and CDR2 SYGVKD. CDR3 DNA: TGTGCCATCAGTGAGCTGTCTAGCGTGAGCTCCTACAATGAGCAGTTCTTC. Amino acids: CAISELSSVSSYNEQFF.

The CDR3: CASSASFYEQYF. DNA for the CDR3: TGCGCCAGCAGTGCGTCCTTCTACGAGCAGTACTTC. V is TRBV10-1 and J is TRBJ2-7; D is ambiguous. Trimming cost V 4 bases and J 3 bases, with 7 bases left between them. The CDR3 length is 12 residues. Germline loops: CDR1 WNHNN, CDR2 SYGVQD (reference sequence).

This chain joins TRBV2 and TRBJ1-2; D not certain. This CDR3 spans 11 amino acids. Germline V lookup: CDR1 SNHLY, CDR2 FYNNEI. Trimming removed 3 bases at V and 3 bases at J, with 2 bases between. CDR3 in amino acids: CASSEYYGYTF. The CDR3 bases are TGTGCCAGCAGTGAGTACTATGGCTACACCTTC.

V is TRBV28 and J is TRBJ2-6, with TRBD2 as a possible D gene (5 bases). The CDR3 extends over 18 amino acids. Trimming removed 1 base at V and 0 bases at J, with 13 bases between. The germline V gene encodes CDR1 MDHEN and CDR2 SYDVKM. CDR3 bases: TGTGCCAGCAGTTTATTCACGGGATCTTTCTCTGGGGCCAACGTCCTGACTTTC. It is translated as CASSLFTGSFSGANVLTF. The full variable domain, in which reference TRBV28 and TRBJ2-6 provide the parts outside the CDR3, is DVKVTQSSRYLVKRTGEKVFLECVQDMDHENMFWYRQDPGLGLRLIYFSYDVKMKEKGDIPEGYSVSREKKERFSLILESASTNQTSMYLCASSLFTGSFSGANVLTFGAGSRLTVL.

This clone appeared once. The chain recombines TRBV7-9 with TRBJ2-5; D uncertain. Trimming removed 1 base from V and 1 base from J, with 13 bases in between. Germline assignment: CDR1 SEHNR and CDR2 FQNEAQ (reference sequence). The CDR3 is made up of 16 amino acids. The CDR3 nucleotides are TGTGCCAGCAGCTTAGAGGATAACGGCCCCCAAGAGACCCAGTACTTC. Its translation is CASSLEDNGPQETQYF.

The rearrangement links TRBV19 to TRBJ2-6; D might be TRBD1 (6 bases). Trimming pared 4 bases from V and 0 bases from J, leaving 10 bases between. CDR3 length equals 16 residues. Germline CDR1 reads LNHDA; CDR2 reads SQIVND (reference sequence). The CDR3 DNA follows: TGTGCCAGTAGTAGTGACAGGAACTCTGGGGCCAACGTCCTGACTTTC. Amino acid sequence: CASSSDRNSGANVLTF.

The chain employs TRBV28 and TRBJ1-1; D is unresolved. Germline-derived CDR1 and CDR2 are MDHEN and SYDVKM. The CDR3 contains 15 residues. Trimming left V 6 bases short and J 0 bases short, with 14 bases between. The CDR3 protein is CASSWGGMVNTEAFF. The CDR3 nucleotides are TGTGCCAGCAGCTGGGGTGGCATGGTGAACACTGAAGCTTTCTTT.

V is TRBV9 and J is TRBJ2-1, with 14 positions matching TRBD2. The germline gives CDR1 SGDLS, CDR2 YYNGEE. J was trimmed by 8 bases and V by 0 bases; bases with no gene match: 4. This CDR3 is 16 amino acids long. CDR3 loop: CASSVAGGLAGDEQFF. DNA for the CDR3: TGTGCCAGCAGCGTAGCGGGGGGACTAGCGGGAGATGAGCAGTTCTTC.

The V and J genes are TRBV4-1 and TRBJ2-7; 11 bases line up with TRBD1. Germline CDR1 reads MGHRA; CDR2 reads YSYEKL. The CDR3 covers 17 residues. V gave up 0 bases and J gave up 7 bases; unmatched junction bases: 11. In nucleotides, the CDR3 is TGCGCCAGCAGCCAAGAAACTGGGACAGGGGGACCCTGGGAGCAGTACTTC. As protein: CASSQETGTGGPWEQYF.

The CDR3: CAISEGGTGGESLHEQYF. For the CDR3, the DNA is TGTGCCATCAGTGAGGGAGGGACAGGGGGCGAATCTTTGCACGAGCAGTACTTC. This chain uses TRBV10-3 with TRBJ2-7, with 12 bases aligning to TRBD1. This CDR3 is 18 amino acids long. Losses at the gene ends were 2 bases for V and 5 bases for J; bases not matched to a gene: 13. Germline V gene data show CDR1 as ENHRY and CDR2 as SYGVKD.

The table lists this clone with a count of one. The rearrangement joins TRBV12-5 to TRBJ1-2; no reliable D call. The CDR3 extends over 14 amino acids. Trimming removed 4 bases at V and 0 bases at J, with 9 bases between. Germline V gene data show CDR1 as LGHNT and CDR2 as FRNRAP. Written as DNA, the CDR3 is TGTGCTAGTGGTTATAGCCAAGCTAACTATGGCTACACCTTC. Translated: CASGYSQANYGYTF.